What follows is one T cell receptor beta chain and its context. The same CDR3 can be traced to other DNA sequences in this sample. The record originates from a study of blood T cell repertoires in COVID-19. Study-wide background: There were acute and convalescent COVID-19 samples, and they came from the United States, Italy and Spain.

In the source study's methods: Estimates of nucleated cell counts were drawn from the amplification of reference gene primers. Method: immunoSEQ multiplex PCR; TCRdb's copy keeps in-frame clones and lacks some. V and J calls and clone size are those listed in that table; D and trimming were worked out from the DNA. The sample lists about 200,000 clones, roughly 80% occurring once. Germline CDR1 reads SGHNT; CDR2 reads YENEEA. The CDR3 is 13 residues long. Unmatched junction bases numbered 2, after V lost 3 bases and J lost 10 bases. The sequence derives from a woman of 80 years or more with acute or convalescent COVID-19. This rearrangement joins TRBV11-3 to TRBJ1-6; 8 positions match TRBD1. Sequencing input: peripheral blood. CDR3 region: CASSLDRESPLHF. CDR3 bases: TGTGCCAGCAGCTTGGACAGGGAATCACCCCTCCACTTT.